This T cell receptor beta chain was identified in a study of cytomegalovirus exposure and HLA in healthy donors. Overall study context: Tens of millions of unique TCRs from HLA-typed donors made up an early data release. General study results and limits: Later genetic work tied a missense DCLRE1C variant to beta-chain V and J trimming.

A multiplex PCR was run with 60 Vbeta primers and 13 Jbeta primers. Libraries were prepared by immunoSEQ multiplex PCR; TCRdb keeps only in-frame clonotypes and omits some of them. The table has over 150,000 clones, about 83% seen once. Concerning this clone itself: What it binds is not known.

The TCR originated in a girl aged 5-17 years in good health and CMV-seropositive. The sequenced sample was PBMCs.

The CDR3 here is CASSQIRGGNYEQYF. Written as DNA, the CDR3 is TGCGCCAGCAGCCAGATTCGAGGGGGAAACTACGAGCAGTACTTC. The chain couples TRBV4-1 to TRBJ2-7, with a possible D match to TRBD1 (6 bases). Germline CDR1 reads MGHRA; CDR2 reads YSYEKL. CDR3 length equals 15 residues. V was clipped by 3 bases and J by 3 bases, with 15 bases between them.